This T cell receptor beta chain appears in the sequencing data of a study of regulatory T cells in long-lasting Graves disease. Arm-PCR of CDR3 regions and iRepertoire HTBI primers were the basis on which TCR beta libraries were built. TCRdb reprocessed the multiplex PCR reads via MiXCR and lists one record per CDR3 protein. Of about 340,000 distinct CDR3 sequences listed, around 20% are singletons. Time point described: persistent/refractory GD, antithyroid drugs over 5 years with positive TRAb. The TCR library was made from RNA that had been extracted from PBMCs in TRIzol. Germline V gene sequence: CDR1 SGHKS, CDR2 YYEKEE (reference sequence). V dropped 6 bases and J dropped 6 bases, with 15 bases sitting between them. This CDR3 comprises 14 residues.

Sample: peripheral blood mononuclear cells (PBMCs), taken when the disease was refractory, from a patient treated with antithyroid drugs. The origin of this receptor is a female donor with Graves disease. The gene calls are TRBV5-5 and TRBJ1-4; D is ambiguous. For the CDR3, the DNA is TGTGCCAGCACCATCGAGTTGACCTATGAAAAACTGTTTTTT. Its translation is CASTIELTYEKLFF.